The sequence of this T cell receptor (beta chain) was determined in a study of cytomegalovirus exposure and HLA in healthy donors. The study, taken as a whole, reports: Reportedly, cytomegalovirus status was diagnosed with high sensitivity and specificity. A later analysis linked a missense variant in DCLRE1C to the trimming of TCR beta V and J genes. Versus the roughly 690-donor mean, an Asian-associated ancestry cluster reportedly showed fewer N-insertions in a later analysis.

Regarding this clone: Its antigen is currently unknown.

The PCR was carried out with 60 Vbeta primers and 13 Jbeta primers. Data came from immunoSEQ multiplex PCR; TCRdb stores just in-frame clones and leaves some out. The table lists 150,000 to 250,000 clones, with less than 0.85% in the top ten. CDR3 size: 15 residues. Germline CDR1 MNHNY, CDR2 SVGAGI (reference sequence). The ends lost 6 bases at V and 3 bases at J; junction bases unmatched: 8. The sequencing sample was made of PBMCs. V gene TRBV6-6 combines with J gene TRBJ2-7, with 10 positions matching TRBD1. The TCR originated in a boy younger than 18 in good health and CMV-seronegative. CDR3 region: CASRPPGQGSYEQYF. DNA for the CDR3: TGTGCCAGCAGGCCTCCGGGACAGGGGAGCTACGAGCAGTACTTC.